This T cell receptor (beta chain) appears in the sequencing data of a study of neurological immune-mediated disorders. This clonotype was seen ten or more times. TCRdb reprocessed the 5' RACE reads with MiXCR, giving one entry per CDR3 protein. The table includes tens of thousands of distinct CDR3 sequences, 3% to 3.5% detected once. The time point here: longitudinal time-point 1 (baseline). The TCR comes from a woman aged 55 to 70 with multiple sclerosis. Material for sequencing was PBMCs.

The CDR3 bases are TGCGCCAGCAGCCCGAGGACAGGGGCTCCGGGAGGGGCCAACGTCCTGACTTTC. This translates into CASSPRTGAPGGANVLTF. The chain uses TRBV5-1 and TRBJ2-6; 9 nucleotides agree with TRBD1. The germline V gene encodes CDR1 SGHRS and CDR2 YFSETQ. The CDR3 totals 18 residues. The V segment lost 4 bases and the J segment 4 bases; nucleotides outside the gene matches: 12.